The 7 T cell receptor beta chains listed next were all sequenced from one sample in a study of human T cells and chemical hapten exposure. The time point here: patch test 1, 2 weeks after DPC sensitization. Treatment here: therapeutic diphenylcyclopropenone sensitization with weekly scalp DPC. TCRdb analysed the RACE reads with MiXCR anew, one entry per CDR3 protein. The table records 300,000 to 350,000 distinct CDR3 sequences, under 8% of them present only once. This sample comprised whole blood, obtained in connection with sensitization to the hapten diphenylcyclopropenone (DPC). Receptors originate from a woman aged 18 to 35 with alopecia areata. Some clones in this sample may be carry-over from other donors' samples.

This clonotype was found a few times. The chain recombines TRBV3-1 with TRBJ2-2, with a tentative D call TRBD1 (5 bases). In germline, CDR1 is LGHDT, CDR2 YNNKEL (reference sequence). This CDR3 contains 14 residues. Trimming pared 1 base from V and 5 bases from J, leaving 8 bases between. CDR3 bases: TGTGCCAGCAGCCAAGCAGGGCTGACCGGGGAGCTGTTTTTT. Translated, it gives CASSQAGLTGELFF.

This clonotype was observed many times. The chain joins TRBV6-2 or TRBV6-3 to TRBJ2-3; unclear D gene. The CDR3 consists of 12 residues. V was cut by 0 bases and J by 4 bases, with 2 bases left in between. Looked up from germline, CDR1 is MNHEY and CDR2 is SVGEGT. CDR3 in DNA: TGTGCCAGCAGTTACTCTTCAGATACGCAGTATTTT. This codes for CASSYSSDTQYF.

This rearrangement joins TRBV5-6 to TRBJ1-1; TRBD1 agrees at 9 bases. The CDR3 has 16 residues. Germline assignment: CDR1 SGHDT and CDR2 YYEEEE. Losses at the gene ends were 4 bases for V and 1 base for J; bases not matched to a gene: 8. CDR3: CASSPGQGGSNTEAFF. CDR3 DNA: TGTGCCAGCAGCCCGGGACAGGGAGGATCGAACACTGAAGCTTTCTTT.

Ten or more counts support this clonotype. The chain couples TRBV5-1 to TRBJ2-7; 10 bases fit TRBD1. The CDR3 is made up of 17 amino acids. Germline loops: CDR1 SGHRS, CDR2 YFSETQ. Losses at the gene ends were 4 bases for V and 1 base for J; bases not matched to a gene: 11. The CDR3 region is CASSRFPGTGASYEQYF. The CDR3 coding sequence is TGCGCCAGCAGCAGATTCCCTGGGACAGGGGCGTCCTACGAGCAGTACTTC.

The rearrangement uses TRBV29-1 and TRBJ2-1, with 7 nucleotides matching TRBD2. V lost 2 bases, J lost 10 bases, and 11 bases stayed unmatched. This CDR3 spans 14 amino acids. CDR1 is SQVTM and CDR2 is ANQGSEA in the germline V gene. CDR3 nucleotide sequence: TGCAGCGTTGAAAGGTCTAGACTAGCAGGCGAGCAGTTCTTC. Translation: CSVERSRLAGEQFF.

V and J are TRBV6-6 and TRBJ2-3, with 7 positions matching TRBD2. The V segment lost 7 bases and the J segment 1 base; nucleotides outside the gene matches: 5. CDR1 is MNHNY, CDR2 SVGAGI, per germline (reference sequence). The CDR3 has 14 residues. The CDR3 DNA follows: TGTGCCAGCAACCCCCGGGGGGGCACAGATACGCAGTATTTT. It specifies CASNPRGGTDTQYF.

Details on this clonotype: The junction departs from germline at one end; a sequencing error may be responsible. This chain links TRBV7-2 with TRBJ1-2; no clear D. The CDR3 sequence is 15 residues long. Looked up from germline, CDR1 is SGHTA and CDR2 is FQGNSA. This CDR3 reads CDSSLETRTNYGYTF. The CDR3 DNA sequence: TGTGACAGCAGCTTAGAGACCAGGACTAACTATGGCTACACCTTC.